Listed here is a single TCR beta chain. Trimming took 4 bases from V and 3 from J; bases not matched to a gene: 6. The length of the CDR3 is 14 residues. Germline V CDR1 and CDR2: MNHEY, SVGEGT. The assay was immunoSEQ multiplex PCR, and TCRdb's table has in-frame clones only and misses some. The sample has some 170,000 clones, 85% to 95% seen once. The data were obtained in a study of T cell responses to AZD1222 COVID-19 vaccine. The sequence was obtained from an adult who received the MenACWY meningococcal vaccine as a control. The sequences come from peripheral blood, collected 28 days after the second dose of the MenACWY control vaccine. V usage is TRBV6-2 or TRBV6-3 and J usage is TRBJ2-7; 7 nucleotides match TRBD2. CDR3 amino acids: CASSLRRGDYEQYF. CDR3 nucleotides: TGTGCCAGCAGTTTGCGACGGGGGGACTACGAGCAGTACTTC.